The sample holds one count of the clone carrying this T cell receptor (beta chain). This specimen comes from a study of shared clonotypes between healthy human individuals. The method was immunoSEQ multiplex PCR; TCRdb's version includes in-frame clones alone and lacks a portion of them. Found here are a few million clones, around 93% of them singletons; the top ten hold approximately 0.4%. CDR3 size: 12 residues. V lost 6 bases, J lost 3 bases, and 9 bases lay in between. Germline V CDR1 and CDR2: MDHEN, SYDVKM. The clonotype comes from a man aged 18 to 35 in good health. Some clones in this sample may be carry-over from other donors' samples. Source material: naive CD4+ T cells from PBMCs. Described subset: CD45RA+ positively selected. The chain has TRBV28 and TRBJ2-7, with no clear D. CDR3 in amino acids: CASRSLGYEQYF. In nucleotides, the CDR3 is TGTGCCAGCAGATCCCTGGGCTACGAGCAGTACTTC.